The 13 T cell receptor beta chains in this list originate from one sample, sequenced in a study of T cell changes during pregnancy in multiple sclerosis. Sequencing was performed with immunoSEQ multiplex PCR; in TCRdb, only in-frame clones are kept and a portion is missing. This table holds 40,000 to 55,000 clones, around 87% found once. Material: CD8+ T cells from peripheral blood mononuclear cells, obtained in the second trimester of pregnancy. The receptors shown here come from a female donor with multiple sclerosis, enrolled in a pregnancy study.

The chain has TRBV15 and TRBJ1-5; 7 positions match TRBD1. The CDR3 has 17 residues. Per the germline V gene, CDR1 is LNHNV and CDR2 is YYDKDF (reference sequence). V shed 0 bases and J 5 bases; nucleotides not matched to a gene: 10. The CDR3 DNA reads TGTGCCACCAGCAGAGATCCCCTAGGGGGCTGGGATCAGCCCCAGCATTTT. Translation gives CATSRDPLGGWDQPQHF.

The V gene is TRBV7-3, the J gene TRBJ2-5, with TRBD2 matching 11 bases. CDR3 size: 15 residues. V lost 5 bases, J lost 2 bases, and 4 bases stayed unmatched. Germline CDR1 SGHTA, CDR2 FQGTGA. This CDR3 reads CASSLGLADQETQYF. In DNA, the CDR3 is TGTGCCAGCAGCCTGGGACTAGCGGATCAAGAGACCCAGTACTTC.

The chain joins TRBV19 to TRBJ2-7, with 7 bases matching TRBD1. V dropped 6 bases and J dropped 2; count of bases not matched to a gene: 7. In germline, CDR1 is LNHDA, CDR2 SQIVND (reference sequence). This CDR3 contains 14 residues. The CDR3 DNA follows: TGTGCCAGTAGCCCGACGGGACAGCCCTACGAGCAGTACTTC. It translates to CASSPTGQPYEQYF.

The J gene is TRBJ2-2, the V gene TRBV29-1; TRBD1 matches at 8 bases. V lost 5 bases to trimming and J lost 0 bases; unmatched junction nucleotides: 5. The CDR3 spans 15 residues. Germline values: CDR1 SQVTM, CDR2 ANQGSEA. DNA for the CDR3: TGCAGCGTTAGAGGACAGGGACCGAACACCGGGGAGCTGTTTTTT. Protein: CSVRGQGPNTGELFF.

The chain carries TRBV27 and TRBJ1-1; D ambiguous. The length of the CDR3 is 15 residues. Germline assignment: CDR1 MNHEY and CDR2 SMNVEV (reference sequence). V was pared by 0 bases and J by 7 bases, with 15 bases between. CDR3 DNA sequence: TGTGCCAGCAGTTTATCGAACTCCCCAATTGGTGAAGCTTTCTTT. The encoded protein is CASSLSNSPIGEAFF.

This chain joins TRBV27 and TRBJ2-7; 11 bases line up with TRBD2. V shed 2 bases and J 2 bases; nucleotides not matched to a gene: 2. The germline CDR1 and CDR2 sequences are MNHEY and SMNVEV (reference sequence). CDR3 length: 15 amino acids. CDR3 in amino acids: CASSLRLAGTYEQYF. The CDR3 region has the DNA TGTGCCAGCAGTTTAAGACTAGCGGGGACCTACGAGCAGTACTTC.

The chain recombines TRBV5-6 with TRBJ2-3; D perhaps matches TRBD1 (5 bases). Germline V CDR1 and CDR2: SGHDT, YYEEEE. CDR3 length equals 14 residues. The V end lost 1 base, the J end lost 4 bases, and 10 bases lay between the germline ends. The CDR3 nucleotides read TGTGCCAGCAGCTTGTGGTGGGGCGCAGATACGCAGTATTTT. Amino acids: CASSLWWGADTQYF.

The gene calls are TRBV6-1 and TRBJ1-5; 12 nucleotides match TRBD1. After removal of 3 bases from V and 2 bases from J, the junction contained 11 bases not matched to a gene. Germline V lookup: CDR1 MNHNS, CDR2 SASEGT. CDR3 length: 19 residues. The CDR3 DNA reads as TGTGCCAGCAGTGAGATCCGGGACAGGGGGCGGTTTGGCAATCAGCCCCAGCATTTT. This codes for CASSEIRDRGRFGNQPQHF.

The V gene is TRBV7-9, the J gene TRBJ2-7; D not resolved. This CDR3 is built from 13 residues. From germline, CDR1 is SEHNR and CDR2 FQNEAQ (reference sequence). V was trimmed by 4 bases and J by 1 base, leaving 8 bases between them. The CDR3 DNA sequence: TGTGCCAGCAGCTCAAGCGAGTCCTACGAGCAGTACTTC. Translating gives CASSSSESYEQYF. Using reference TRBV7-9 and TRBJ2-7 for the parts outside the CDR3, the full variable domain is DTGVSQNPRHKITKRGQNVTFRCDPISEHNRLYWYRQTLGQGPEFLTYFQNEAQLEKSRLLSDRFSAERPKGSFSTLEIQRTEQGDSAMYLCASSSSESYEQYFGPGTRLTVT.

This sequence joins TRBV1 and TRBJ1-5; TRBD1, the table's D call, was not compared with the DNA. TRBV1 is shown as a pseudogene. CDR3 size: 16 residues. The CDR3 here is CTSSRPNRGSNQPQHF. CDR3 sequence (DNA): TGCACCAGCAGCCGACCCAACAGGGGTAGCAATCAGCCCCAGCATTTT.

This clone has only one observation. V and J are TRBV7-9 and TRBJ1-5; D is undetermined. The germline V gene encodes CDR1 SEHNR and CDR2 FQNEAQ (reference sequence). This CDR3 has 14 residues. Trimming pared 5 bases from V and 7 bases from J, leaving 15 bases between. CDR3 nucleotides: TGTGCCAGCAGCGCCTATGCGACTGGACAGCCCCAGCATTTT. This translates into CASSAYATGQPQHF.

The gene calls are TRBV7-3 and TRBJ2-1; unclear D gene. Germline-derived CDR1 and CDR2 are SGHTA and FQGTGA. V shed 1 base and J shed 9 bases, with 19 bases lying between them. The CDR3 is made up of 16 amino acids. The CDR3 nucleotides are TGTGCCAGCAGCTTAAGTGGTAGCTCTGTCGTGAGTGAGCAGTTCTTC. It codes for CASSLSGSSVVSEQFF.

This clone was counted a single time. The V and J genes are TRBV19 and TRBJ2-1; possible D gene TRBD1, 6 bases. Trimming left V 6 bases short and J 9 bases short, with 9 bases between. Germline V gives CDR1 LNHDA, CDR2 SQIVND (reference sequence). The CDR3 is 11 amino acids. Here the CDR3 reads CASSGQPEQFF. The CDR3, as DNA: TGTGCCAGTAGCGGACAGCCTGAGCAGTTCTTC. The full variable domain, completed using reference TRBV19 and TRBJ2-1, is DGGITQSPKYLFRKEGQNVTLSCEQNLNHDAMYWYRQDPGQGLRLIYYSQIVNDFQKGDIAEGYSVSREKKESFPLTVTSAQKNPTAFYLCASSGQPEQFFGPGTRLTVL.